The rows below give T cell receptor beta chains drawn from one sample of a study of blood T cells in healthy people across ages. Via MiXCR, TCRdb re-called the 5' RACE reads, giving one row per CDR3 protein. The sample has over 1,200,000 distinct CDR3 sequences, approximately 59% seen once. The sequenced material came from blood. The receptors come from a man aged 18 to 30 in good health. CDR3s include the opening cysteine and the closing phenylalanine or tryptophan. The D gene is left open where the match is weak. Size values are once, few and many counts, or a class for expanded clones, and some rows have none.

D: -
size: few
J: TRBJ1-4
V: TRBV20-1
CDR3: CSANLDSSYEKLFF
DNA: TGCAGTGCTAACCTGGACAGTTCATATGAAAAACTGTTTTTT

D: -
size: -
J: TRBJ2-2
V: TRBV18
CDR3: CASSPSTFRGIESGELFF
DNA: TGTGCCAGCTCACCATCAACGTTCAGGGGAATTGAGTCCGGGGAGCTGTTTTTT

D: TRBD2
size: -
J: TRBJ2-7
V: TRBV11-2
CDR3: CASKPGLAASTRSYEQYF
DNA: TGTGCCAGTAAACCGGGACTAGCGGCTTCAACGAGGTCCTACGAGCAGTACTTC

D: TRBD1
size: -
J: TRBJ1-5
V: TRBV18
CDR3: CASSPGVGDSLNQPQHF
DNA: TGTGCCAGCTCACCAGGGGTGGGGGACAGCTTAAATCAGCCCCAGCATTTT

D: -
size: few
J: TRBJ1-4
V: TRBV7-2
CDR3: CASSVDRNEKLFF
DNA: TGTGCCAGCAGCGTCGACAGGAATGAAAAACTGTTTTTT

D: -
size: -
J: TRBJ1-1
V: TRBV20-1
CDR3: CSASSGETAFF
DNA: TGCAGTGCCAGTTCAGGGGAGACGGCTTTCTTT

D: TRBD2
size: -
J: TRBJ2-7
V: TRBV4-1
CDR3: CASSQGAGGWYEQYF
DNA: TGCGCCAGCAGCCAAGGGGCGGGGGGCTGGTACGAGCAGTACTTC

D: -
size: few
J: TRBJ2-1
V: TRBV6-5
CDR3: CASVLDNEQFF
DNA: TGTGCCAGCGTTCTTGACAATGAGCAGTTCTTC

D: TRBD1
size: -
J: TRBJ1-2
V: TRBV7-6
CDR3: CASSSSPGQGIVLYGYTF
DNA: TGTGCCAGCAGCTCCAGCCCGGGACAGGGTATAGTCCTGTATGGCTACACCTTC

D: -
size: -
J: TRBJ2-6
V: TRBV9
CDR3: CASSHSRFQGAGANVLTF
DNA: TGTGCCAGCAGCCATAGTCGGTTTCAGGGTGCAGGGGCCAACGTCCTGACTTTC

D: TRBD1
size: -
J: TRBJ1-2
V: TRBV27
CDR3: CASSPVGTANGYTF
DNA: TGTGCCAGCAGCCCAGTCGGGACAGCTAATGGCTACACCTTC

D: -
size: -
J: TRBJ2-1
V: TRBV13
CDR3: CASSPDGDEQFF
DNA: TGTGCCAGCAGCCCCGATGGTGATGAGCAGTTCTTC

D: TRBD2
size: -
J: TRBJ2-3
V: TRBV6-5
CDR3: CASSHTSGNTDTQYF
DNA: TGTGCCAGCAGCCACACTAGCGGGAACACAGATACGCAGTATTTT

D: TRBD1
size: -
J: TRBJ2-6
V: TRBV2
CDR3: CASLWDSPPGTGANVLTF
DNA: TGTGCCTCGCTATGGGACAGCCCACCTGGGACTGGGGCCAACGTCCTGACTTTC

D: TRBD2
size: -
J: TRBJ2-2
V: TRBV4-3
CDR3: CASSQDPGLAGETGELFF
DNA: TGCGCCAGCAGCCAAGATCCCGGACTAGCGGGGGAAACCGGGGAGCTGTTTTTT